What follows are 13 T cell receptor beta chains derived from one specimen sequenced in a study of T cell repertoires in cytomegalovirus infection. Using its own MiXCR run on the reads, TCRdb lists one record per CDR3 protein. The sample has around 570,000 distinct CDR3 sequences; 40% are singletons. Antigens for these TCRs are unknown. Material: cultured PBMCs, obtained from culture after CMV antigen stimulation. Every receptor here comes from a human donor in good health (CMV status not recorded). Some clones in this sample may be carry-over from other donors' samples.

This chain's CDR3 is CASSERPANQETQYF. DNA of the CDR3: TGTGCCAGCAGTGAACGACCAGCCAACCAAGAGACCCAGTACTTC. The chain uses TRBV6-1 and TRBJ2-5; D unclear. From germline, CDR1 is MNHNS and CDR2 SASEGT. The CDR3 is 15 residues long. V lost 2 bases and J lost 0, with 10 bases in between.

V usage is TRBV18 and J usage is TRBJ2-7; D is possibly TRBD1 (5 bases). The CDR3 runs 12 residues. V was trimmed by 4 bases and J by 5 bases, leaving 9 bases between them. Germline V lookup: CDR1 KGHSH, CDR2 LQKENI. The CDR3 sequence is CASSLSTDEQYF. CDR3 sequence (DNA): TGTGCCAGCTCACTATCGACAGACGAGCAGTACTTC.

The gene calls are TRBV7-3 and TRBJ2-3, with 8 nucleotides matching TRBD2. The germline V gene encodes CDR1 SGHTA and CDR2 FQGTGA. J was trimmed by 4 bases and V by 4 bases; bases with no gene match: 7. The CDR3 contains 15 residues. CDR3 DNA sequence: TGTGCCAGCAGCTCCACGGGGGGGTGGCCAGATACGCAGTATTTT. Translating it yields CASSSTGGWPDTQYF.

The chain recombines TRBV19 with TRBJ1-6, with 8 bases aligning to TRBD1. CDR1 is LNHDA and CDR2 is SQIVND in the germline V gene (reference sequence). The CDR3 extends over 16 amino acids. V shed 5 bases and J 6 bases; nucleotides not matched to a gene: 9. For the CDR3, the DNA is TGTGCCAGTAGTGTCGCAGGGACAGGACCTAATTCACCCCTCCACTTT. Its protein product is CASSVAGTGPNSPLHF.

The CDR3 is CAITKGPKETQYF. CDR3 in DNA: TGTGCCATCACTAAGGGGCCTAAAGAGACCCAGTACTTC. The rearrangement joins TRBV10-3 to TRBJ2-5, with TRBD1 as a possible D gene (5 bases). There are 13 residues in the CDR3. Trimming cost V 7 bases and J 3 bases, with 12 bases left between them. CDR1 is ENHRY and CDR2 is SYGVKD in the germline V gene.

The V and J genes are TRBV7-9 and TRBJ1-5; TRBD1 agrees at 7 bases. Germline V gene sequence: CDR1 SEHNR, CDR2 FQNEAQ (reference sequence). The ends lost 5 bases at V and 3 bases at J; junction bases unmatched: 7. The CDR3 totals 15 residues. CDR3 region: CASSPDGTANQPQHF. Here the CDR3 DNA reads TGTGCCAGCAGCCCCGACGGGACAGCCAATCAGCCCCAGCATTTT.

The V and J genes are TRBV6-2 or TRBV6-3 and TRBJ1-5; 8 bases are shared with TRBD1. Looked up from germline, CDR1 is MNHEY and CDR2 is SVGEGT. This CDR3 is built from 15 residues. Trimming removed 2 bases from V and 5 bases from J; junction bases left unmatched: 5. The CDR3 protein is CASSYPGGADQPQHF. The DNA for the CDR3 is TGTGCCAGCAGTTACCCAGGGGGCGCGGATCAGCCCCAGCATTTT.

This rearrangement joins TRBV5-6 to TRBJ2-3; D is perhaps TRBD2 (5 bases). CDR3 length: 14 residues. CDR1 and CDR2 from the germline V gene are SGHDT and YYEEEE. V lost 2 bases and J lost 6, with 13 bases in between. CDR3 sequence: CASSFSVRRDTQYF. The CDR3 DNA reads as TGTGCCAGCAGCTTCTCGGTTAGGAGGGATACGCAGTATTTT.

The chain uses TRBV7-2 and TRBJ2-1; D perhaps matches TRBD1 (6 bases). CDR1 SGHTA and CDR2 FQGNSA come from the germline V gene. The V end was cut by 5 bases, the J end by 2 bases, with 10 bases between. The CDR3 covers 14 residues. The CDR3 coding sequence is TGTGCCAGCAGCAGGGGACAACCCTACAATGAGCAGTTCTTC. The encoded protein is CASSRGQPYNEQFF.

This clonotype appeared a few times. This chain links TRBV14 with TRBJ1-2; the match to TRBD1 covers 7 bases. This CDR3 has 13 amino acids. Germline V CDR1 and CDR2: SGHDN, FVKESK. V lost 4 bases to trimming and J lost 6 bases; unmatched junction nucleotides: 5. As DNA, the CDR3 is TGTGCCAGCAGCCTCGGGACAGACGATGGCTACACCTTC. Translating gives CASSLGTDDGYTF. Full variable domain (remainder filled in from reference TRBV14 and TRBJ1-2): EAGVTQFPSHSVIEKGQTVTLRCDPISGHDNLYWYRRVMGKEIKFLLHFVKESKQDESGMPNNRFLAERTGGTYSTLKVQPAELEDSGVYFCASSLGTDDGYTFGSGTRLTVV.

This clonotype occurred a few times. The rearrangement links TRBV6-5 to TRBJ1-2, with 7 bases fitting TRBD1. Trimming removed 6 bases from V and 1 base from J; junction bases left unmatched: 5. CDR3 length: 14 residues. The germline gives CDR1 MNHEY, CDR2 SVGAGI. Here the CDR3 DNA reads TGTGCCAGCAGGCGGACAGGAGATAACTATGGCTACACCTTC. Translated, it gives CASRRTGDNYGYTF.

The V call is TRBV20-1, the J call TRBJ2-5; tentative D call: TRBD2 (7 bases). Trimming shortened V by 5 bases and J by 4 bases, and 20 bases separated the two germline ends. The V gene's germline CDR1 is DFQATT and CDR2 SNEGSKA (reference sequence). This CDR3 is built from 15 residues. The CDR3 loop is CSAAMDSGTIETQYF. DNA for the CDR3: TGCAGTGCTGCGATGGACAGCGGGACCATAGAGACCCAGTACTTC.

This clonotype was observed many times. The chain couples TRBV7-9 to TRBJ2-5, with TRBD2 identical over 10 bases. V lost 5 bases, J lost 4 bases, and 19 bases stayed unmatched. The CDR3 length is 19 residues. The germline gives CDR1 SEHNR, CDR2 FQNEAQ (reference sequence). The CDR3 DNA is TGTGCCAGCAGCACTTATGGGATCCGGCTTAGGACTAGCGGAGAGACCCAGTACTTC. This encodes CASSTYGIRLRTSGETQYF.